This T cell receptor beta chain emerged from a study of OX40 agonist ivuxolimab in advanced cancers. Assay: immunoSEQ multiplex PCR; the TCRdb copy retains only in-frame clones and omits some. The sample gives under 85,000 clones, 85% of which show up once; roughly 3.1% is in the top ten. There are 15 residues in the CDR3. Per germline, CDR1 KGHSH and CDR2 LQKENI. V lost 3 bases and J lost 7, with 16 bases in between. This receptor was taken from an adult with an advanced solid tumor such as melanoma, head and neck, liver or kidney cancer. This chain joins TRBV18 and TRBJ2-4, with D tentatively TRBD1 or TRBD2 (6 bases each). This sample comprised CD4+ or CD8+ T cells sorted from blood, obtained in a trial of the OX40 agonist ivuxolimab. The CDR3 nucleotides read TGTGCCAGCTCACCCACTGACGGGGGCGGGAACATTCAGTACTTC. Translation gives CASSPTDGGGNIQYF.